This passage covers 18 T cell receptor beta chains from one sample sequenced in a study of T cells in Graves' hyperthyroidism and ophthalmopathy. Amplification targeted TCR beta CDR3 regions from RNA transcripts. The primer set for the first-round RT-PCR of the TCR CDR3 was HTBI. MiXCR, run by TCRdb on the multiplex PCR reads, gives a single entry per CDR3 protein. The sample has 450,000 to 700,000 distinct CDR3 sequences, 46% seen once. The sequenced sample consisted of peripheral blood or thyroid tissue (not recorded which). These receptors were taken from a woman between 18 and 30 years old with Graves' hyperthyroidism.

This clonotype was seen a single time. V usage is TRBV4-1 and J usage is TRBJ2-7; D might be TRBD2 (6 bases). Judging by the DNA end, TRBJ2-1 fits better; the J call may be wrong. CDR3 length: 16 residues. Per germline, CDR1 MGHRA and CDR2 YSYEKL. The CDR3 nucleotides are TGCGCCAGCAGCCAAGACTGGCGGGGAGCCGTCAATGAGCAGTTCTTC. This gives the protein CASSQDWRGAVNEQFF.

Turning to this clonotype: A much more abundant neighbour one base away suggests this may be a read error. The J gene is TRBJ1-1, the V gene TRBV7-9; unclear D gene. The CDR3 covers 12 residues. Germline CDR1 and CDR2: SEHNR and FQNEAQ (reference sequence). CDR3 DNA: TGTGCCAGCAGTTTAACATCCGACGAAGCTTCCTTT. Protein: CASSLTSDEASF.

This clonotype was detected many times. Here the CDR3 DNA reads TGTGCCAGCGGACAGACCTCTGGAAACACCATATATTTT. Amino acids: CASGQTSGNTIYF. The chain combines TRBV19 with TRBJ1-3, with a weak D call TRBD1 (6 bases). From germline, CDR1 is LNHDA and CDR2 SQIVND (reference sequence). The CDR3 is 13 amino acids. The V end was cut by 9 bases, the J end by 0 bases, with 9 bases between.

This clonotype has a count of ten or more. This chain connects TRBV7-9 to TRBJ2-7; D uncertain. This CDR3 contains 11 residues. Trimming took 3 bases from V and 4 from J, leaving 4 bases between them. The germline CDR1 and CDR2 sequences are SEHNR and FQNEAQ (reference sequence). Written as DNA, the CDR3 is TGTGCCAGCAGCTTCCAATACGAGCAGTACTTC. Protein sequence: CASSFQYEQYF.

This clonotype appeared once. The gene calls are TRBV20-1 and TRBJ1-5; TRBD1 might be the D (6 bases). CDR1 is DFQATT and CDR2 is SNEGSKA in the germline V gene (reference sequence). V lost 2 bases, J lost 14 bases, and 19 bases lay in between. The CDR3 is 13 amino acids. The CDR3 sequence: CSARIGGRAYEHF. The CDR3 coding sequence is TGCAGTGCTAGAATCGGGGGGCGCGCCTACGAGCATTTT.

This clonotype was picked up many times. This chain joins TRBV7-2 and TRBJ2-3; D is unresolved. V was trimmed by 1 base and J by 5 bases, leaving 13 bases between them. The CDR3 totals 15 residues. Germline V gene lookup returns CDR1 SGHTA and CDR2 FQGNSA. The CDR3 bases are TGTGCCAGCAGCTTAGTGGTCGACCCGCAAGATACGCAGTATTTT. As protein: CASSLVVDPQDTQYF.

Many counts were recorded for this clonotype. The DNA for the CDR3 is TGTGCCAGCAGTGAAGGGGGTCGTGATCAGCCCCAGCATTTT. As protein: CASSEGGRDQPQHF. The chain combines TRBV2 with TRBJ1-5; D remains ambiguous. The CDR3 runs 14 residues. Germline V gene sequence: CDR1 SNHLY, CDR2 FYNNEI. V was shortened by 1 base and J by 5 bases, with 9 bases between the two germline ends.

As concerns this clonotype: At one of its ends the junction is not consistent with the germline gene, which may arise from a read error. The CDR3 reads CASSPDRGQETRYF. Here the CDR3 DNA reads TGTGCCAGCTCACCAGACAGGGGCCAAGAGACCCGGTACTTC. This chain uses TRBV18 with TRBJ2-5; 8 nucleotides agree with TRBD1. Germline CDR1 is KGHSH and CDR2 is LQKENI. This CDR3 is built from 14 residues.

Remarks on this clonotype: This clone may be a read error of a much larger clone one base away. The CDR3 sequence: CASSLVGIPGNTIYF. For the CDR3, the DNA is TGCGCCAGCAGCTTGGTTGGGATCCCTGGAAACACCATATATTTT. This rearrangement joins TRBV5-1 to TRBJ1-3; D unresolved. V was trimmed by 0 bases and J by 2 bases, leaving 9 bases between them. The CDR3 has 15 amino acids. CDR1 is SGHRS and CDR2 is YFSETQ in the germline V gene.

The V gene is TRBV13, the J gene TRBJ2-3; 10 positions match TRBD2. With V trimmed by 5 bases and J by 2 bases, 13 bases remained unmatched. The CDR3 is 18 amino acids. Germline V CDR1 and CDR2: PRHDT, FYEKMQ (reference sequence). The CDR3 spells CASSTDLRTSGITDTQYF. DNA for the CDR3: TGTGCCAGCAGCACCGATTTGAGGACTAGCGGAATCACAGATACGCAGTATTTT.

This clonotype was picked up many times. The chain is built from TRBV20-1 and TRBJ1-6, with D unclear. V shed 3 bases and J shed 6 bases, with 9 bases lying between them. CDR1 and CDR2 from the germline V gene are DFQATT and SNEGSKA (reference sequence). The CDR3 has 13 amino acids. The CDR3 loop reads CSARAQVNSPLHF. In DNA, the CDR3 is TGCAGTGCTAGGGCGCAGGTTAATTCACCCCTCCACTTT.

V gene TRBV29-1 combines with J gene TRBJ2-5, with D tentatively TRBD1 or TRBD2 (5 bases each). The CDR3 is made up of 13 amino acids. Trimming stripped 5 bases from V and 5 bases from J, with 15 bases between. The V gene's germline CDR1 is SQVTM and CDR2 ANQGSEA. In nucleotides, the CDR3 is TGCAGCGTTATGAGCGGCAGGGTGGAGACCCAGTACTTC. Residues: CSVMSGRVETQYF.

This clonotype came up many times. The rearrangement links TRBV2 to TRBJ2-5; no clear D gene. Looked up from germline, CDR1 is SNHLY and CDR2 is FYNNEI. CDR3 size: 14 residues. Trimming stripped 1 base from V and 5 bases from J, with 11 bases between. The CDR3 loop reads CASSEGLGLETQYF. In nucleotides, the CDR3 is TGTGCCAGCAGTGAAGGTTTAGGGTTGGAGACCCAGTACTTC.

This clonotype was counted many times. The chain uses TRBV7-9 and TRBJ2-7; 7 positions agree with TRBD2. This CDR3 spans 17 amino acids. Trimming at V came to 2 bases and at J to 6 bases, leaving 16 bases not matched to a gene. Germline CDR1 reads SEHNR; CDR2 reads FQNEAQ (reference sequence). The CDR3: CASSLMGTISPLPEQYF. Written as DNA, the CDR3 is TGTGCCAGCAGCTTAATGGGGACTATCTCTCCTTTGCCCGAGCAGTACTTC.

This clonotype was detected once. The rearrangement joins TRBV7-7 to TRBJ2-7; 9 nucleotides match TRBD2. Germline V gene sequence: CDR1 SSHAT, CDR2 FNYEAQ (reference sequence). The CDR3 extends over 14 amino acids. Unmatched junction bases numbered 3, after V lost 1 base and J lost 5 bases. The CDR3 reads CASSLVPSGDEQYF. The CDR3 DNA is TGTGCCAGCAGCTTAGTCCCTAGCGGGGACGAGCAGTACTTC.

V is TRBV19 and J is TRBJ1-2; TRBD1 aligns across 8 bases. Germline V lookup: CDR1 LNHDA, CDR2 SQIVND (reference sequence). The V segment lost 6 bases and the J segment 6 bases; nucleotides outside the gene matches: 6. This CDR3 has 13 amino acids. DNA for the CDR3: TGTGCCAGTAGGCAGGGGGCGGTTGATGGCTACACCTTC. Residues: CASRQGAVDGYTF.

This clonotype has ten or more counts. The chain carries TRBV2 and TRBJ2-6; a weak D match, TRBD1 (6 bases). The CDR3 runs to 17 residues. V was clipped by 4 bases and J by 0 bases, with 13 bases between them. Germline-derived CDR1 and CDR2 are SNHLY and FYNNEI. This CDR3 is CASSVDRTYSGANVLTF. The CDR3 coding sequence is TGTGCCAGCAGTGTAGACAGGACTTACTCTGGGGCCAACGTCCTGACTTTC.

This clonotype was seen repeatedly, ten times or more. This rearrangement joins TRBV5-8 to TRBJ1-4, with D uncertain. CDR3 length equals 15 residues. Germline V gene lookup returns CDR1 SGHTS and CDR2 YDEGEE. Deletions cut 0 bases from V and 1 base from J, with 7 bases between. CDR3 amino acids: CASSLGWETNEKLFF. DNA for the CDR3: TGTGCCAGCAGCTTGGGTTGGGAAACTAATGAAAAACTGTTTTTT.